The 5 T cell receptor beta chains reported below all come from one sample, sequenced in a study of CXCR3 chemokines and chemotherapy response in bladder cancer. TCRdb re-analysed the PCR reads in MiXCR, keeping a single row per CDR3 protein. The table includes around 2,000 distinct CDR3 sequences, 15% to 20% detected once. The material was obtained from a patient whose treatment included neoadjuvant chemotherapy. Receptors originate from a human donor with bladder cancer that responded to neoadjuvant chemotherapy.

By sample fraction, this clonotype is medium-sized (0.01 to 0.1%). The V call is TRBV6-1, the J call TRBJ1-3, with a weak D call TRBD1 (5 bases). CDR1 MNHNS and CDR2 SASEGT come from the germline V gene. The length of the CDR3 is 15 residues. Deletions cut 2 bases from V and 2 bases from J, with 10 bases between. The CDR3 loop is CASSETWGTGNTIYF. In DNA form, the CDR3 reads TGTGCCAGCAGTGAAACCTGGGGGACTGGAAACACCATATATTTT.

This clonotype was observed at least ten times. V and J are TRBV6-5 and TRBJ2-2, with 7 bases lining up with TRBD2. CDR3 length equals 15 residues. V shed 5 bases, J shed 7 bases, and the junction held 10 bases outside the gene matches. From germline, CDR1 is MNHEY and CDR2 SVGAGI. The CDR3 sequence is CASSTSGTTYGELFF. Written as DNA, the CDR3 is TGTGCCAGCAGTACGTCCGGGACTACATACGGGGAGCTGTTTTTT.

This clonotype came up many times. V gene TRBV27 combines with J gene TRBJ2-4; 11 bases agree with TRBD1. The CDR3 extends over 17 amino acids. The germline gives CDR1 MNHEY, CDR2 SMNVEV (reference sequence). Trimming at V came to 11 bases and at J to 2 bases, leaving 14 bases not matched to a gene. The CDR3 reads CAGRDRGAATTKNIQYF. CDR3 DNA sequence: TGTGCCGGAAGGGACAGGGGGGCCGCTACGACCAAAAACATTCAGTACTTC.

This clonotype was observed at least ten times. The chain has TRBV6-6 and TRBJ2-7; 7 positions match TRBD2. The CDR3 contains 13 residues. Germline V gene data show CDR1 as MNHNY and CDR2 as SVGAGI (reference sequence). V dropped 8 bases and J dropped 2; count of bases not matched to a gene: 6. CDR3 protein: CASQLADPYEQYF. CDR3 bases: TGTGCCAGCCAGCTAGCGGATCCCTACGAGCAGTACTTC.

The chain joins TRBV20-1 to TRBJ1-5; D remains ambiguous. V lost 6 bases, J lost 3 bases, and 15 bases lay in between. This CDR3 comprises 14 residues. The V gene's germline CDR1 is DFQATT and CDR2 SNEGSKA (reference sequence). The CDR3, as DNA: TGCAGTGCGACGACTGGTATAAACAATCAGCCCCAGCATTTT. It codes for CSATTGINNQPQHF.